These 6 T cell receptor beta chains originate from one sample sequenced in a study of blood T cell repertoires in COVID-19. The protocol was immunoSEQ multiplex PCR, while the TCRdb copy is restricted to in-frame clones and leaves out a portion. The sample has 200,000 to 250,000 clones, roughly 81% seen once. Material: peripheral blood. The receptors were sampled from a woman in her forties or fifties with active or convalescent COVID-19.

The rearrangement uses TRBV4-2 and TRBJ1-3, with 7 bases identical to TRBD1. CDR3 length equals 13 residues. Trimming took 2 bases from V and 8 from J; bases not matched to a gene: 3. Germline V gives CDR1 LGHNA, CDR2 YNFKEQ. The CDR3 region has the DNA TGTGCCAGCAGCCAAACAGGGGCTTACACCATATATTTT. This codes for CASSQTGAYTIYF.

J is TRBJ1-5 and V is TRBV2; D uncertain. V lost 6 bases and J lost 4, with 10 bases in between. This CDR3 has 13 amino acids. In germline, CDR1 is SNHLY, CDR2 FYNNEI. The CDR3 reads CASSLDTNQPQHF. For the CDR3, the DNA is TGTGCCAGCAGCTTAGACACTAATCAGCCCCAGCATTTT.

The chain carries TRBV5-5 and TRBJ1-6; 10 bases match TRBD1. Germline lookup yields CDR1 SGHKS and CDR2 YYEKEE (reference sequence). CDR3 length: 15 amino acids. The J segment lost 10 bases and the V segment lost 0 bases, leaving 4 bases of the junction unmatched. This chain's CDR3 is CASSLGQGAGSPLHF. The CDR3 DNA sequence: TGTGCCAGCAGCTTGGGACAGGGGGCAGGCTCACCCCTCCACTTT.

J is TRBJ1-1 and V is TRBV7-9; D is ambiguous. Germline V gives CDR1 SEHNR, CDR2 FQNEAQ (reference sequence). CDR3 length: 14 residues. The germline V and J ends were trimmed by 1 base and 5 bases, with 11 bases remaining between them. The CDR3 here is CASSLGIGGTEAFF. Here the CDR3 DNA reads TGTGCCAGCAGCTTAGGGATAGGCGGGACTGAAGCTTTCTTT.

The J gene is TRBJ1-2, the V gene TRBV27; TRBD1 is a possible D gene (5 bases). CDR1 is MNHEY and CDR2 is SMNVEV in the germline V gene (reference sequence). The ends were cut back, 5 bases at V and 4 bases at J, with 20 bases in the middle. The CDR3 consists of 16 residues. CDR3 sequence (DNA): TGTGCCAGCAGTCGCACGGGGGAGGCGGGAACCTATGGCTACACCTTC. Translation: CASSRTGEAGTYGYTF.

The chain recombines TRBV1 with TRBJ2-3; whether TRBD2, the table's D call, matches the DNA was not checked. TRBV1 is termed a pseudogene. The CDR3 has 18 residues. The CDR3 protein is CTSSQDCPAGGRTDTQYF. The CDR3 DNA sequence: TGCACCAGCAGCCAAGATTGTCCCGCGGGGGGCCGCACAGATACGCAGTATTTT.